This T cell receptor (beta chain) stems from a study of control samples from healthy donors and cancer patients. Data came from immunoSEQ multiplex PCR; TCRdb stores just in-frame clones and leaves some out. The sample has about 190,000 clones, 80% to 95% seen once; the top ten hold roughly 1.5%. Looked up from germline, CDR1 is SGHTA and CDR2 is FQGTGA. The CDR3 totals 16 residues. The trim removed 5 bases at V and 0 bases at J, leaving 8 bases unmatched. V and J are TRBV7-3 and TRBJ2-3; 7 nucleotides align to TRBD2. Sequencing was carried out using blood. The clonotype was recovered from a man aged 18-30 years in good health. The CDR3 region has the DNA TGTGCCAGCAGCGATAGACGGGGACTAAGCACAGATACGCAGTATTTT. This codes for CASSDRRGLSTDTQYF. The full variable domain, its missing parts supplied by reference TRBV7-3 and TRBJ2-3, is GAGVSQTPSNKVTEKGKYVELRCDPISGHTALYWYRQSLGQGPEFLIYFQGTGAADDSGLPNDRFFAVRPEGSVSTLKIQRTERGDSAVYLCASSDRRGLSTDTQYFGPGTRLTVL.